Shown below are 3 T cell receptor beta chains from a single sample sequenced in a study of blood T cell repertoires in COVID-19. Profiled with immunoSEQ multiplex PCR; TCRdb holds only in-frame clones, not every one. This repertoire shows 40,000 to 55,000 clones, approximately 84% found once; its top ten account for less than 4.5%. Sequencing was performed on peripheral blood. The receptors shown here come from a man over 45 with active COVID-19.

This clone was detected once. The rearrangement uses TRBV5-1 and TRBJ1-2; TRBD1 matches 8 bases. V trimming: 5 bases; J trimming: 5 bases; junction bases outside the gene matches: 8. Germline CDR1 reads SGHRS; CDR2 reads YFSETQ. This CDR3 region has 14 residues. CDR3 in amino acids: CASSHGQGGYGYTF. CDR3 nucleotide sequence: TGCGCCAGCAGTCACGGACAGGGAGGGTATGGCTACACCTTC.

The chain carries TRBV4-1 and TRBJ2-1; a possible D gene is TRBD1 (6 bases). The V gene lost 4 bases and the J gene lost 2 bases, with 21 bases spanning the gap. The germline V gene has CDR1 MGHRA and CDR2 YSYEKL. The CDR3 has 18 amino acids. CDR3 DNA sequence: TGCGCCAGCAGCCCAATCAATCTCAAGAGGGGGACCTACAATGAGCAGTTCTTC. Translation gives CASSPINLKRGTYNEQFF.

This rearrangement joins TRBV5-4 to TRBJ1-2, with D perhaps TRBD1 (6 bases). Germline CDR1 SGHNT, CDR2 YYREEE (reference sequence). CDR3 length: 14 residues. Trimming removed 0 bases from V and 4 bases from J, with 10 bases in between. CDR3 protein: CASSLDRATYGYTF. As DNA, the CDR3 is TGTGCCAGCAGCTTGGACAGGGCGACCTATGGCTACACCTTC.